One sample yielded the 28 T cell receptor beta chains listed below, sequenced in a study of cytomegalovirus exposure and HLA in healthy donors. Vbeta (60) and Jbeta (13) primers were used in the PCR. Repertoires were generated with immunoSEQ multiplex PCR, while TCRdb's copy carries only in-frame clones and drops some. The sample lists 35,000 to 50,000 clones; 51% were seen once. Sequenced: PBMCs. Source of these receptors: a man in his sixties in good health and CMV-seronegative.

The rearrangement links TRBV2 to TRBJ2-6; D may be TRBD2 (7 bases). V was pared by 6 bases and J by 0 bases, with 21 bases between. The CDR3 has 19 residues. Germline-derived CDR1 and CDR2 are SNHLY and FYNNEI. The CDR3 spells CASSALGGARSSGANVLTF. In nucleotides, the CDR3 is TGTGCCAGCAGCGCCTTGGGGGGGGCGAGAAGCTCTGGGGCCAACGTCCTGACTTTC. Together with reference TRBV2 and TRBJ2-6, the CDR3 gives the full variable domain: EPEVTQTPSHQVTQMGQEVILRCVPISNHLYFYWYRQILGQKVEFLVSFYNNEISEKSEIFDDQFSVERPDGSNFTLKIRSTKLEDSAMYFCASSALGGARSSGANVLTFGAGSRLTVL.

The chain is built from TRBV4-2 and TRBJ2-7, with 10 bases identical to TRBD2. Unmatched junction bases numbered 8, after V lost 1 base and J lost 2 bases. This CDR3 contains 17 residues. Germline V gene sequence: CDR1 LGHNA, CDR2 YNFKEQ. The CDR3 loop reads CASSQGVPAGGPYEQYF. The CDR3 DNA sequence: TGTGCCAGCAGCCAAGGCGTCCCAGCGGGAGGGCCCTACGAGCAGTACTTC.

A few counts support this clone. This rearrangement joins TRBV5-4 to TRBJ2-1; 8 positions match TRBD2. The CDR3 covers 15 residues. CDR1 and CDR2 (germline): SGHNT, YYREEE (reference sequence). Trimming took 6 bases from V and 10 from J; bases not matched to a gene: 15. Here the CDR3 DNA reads TGTGCCAGCACGTCAGGGAAATCGGCGGGGGGAGAGCAGTTCTTC. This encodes CASTSGKSAGGEQFF.

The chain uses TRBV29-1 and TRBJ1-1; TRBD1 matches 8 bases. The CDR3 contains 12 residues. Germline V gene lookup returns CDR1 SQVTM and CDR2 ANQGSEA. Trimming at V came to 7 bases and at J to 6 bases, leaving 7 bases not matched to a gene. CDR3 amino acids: CSARTGMPEAFF. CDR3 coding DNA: TGCAGCGCCCGGACAGGGATGCCTGAAGCTTTCTTT.

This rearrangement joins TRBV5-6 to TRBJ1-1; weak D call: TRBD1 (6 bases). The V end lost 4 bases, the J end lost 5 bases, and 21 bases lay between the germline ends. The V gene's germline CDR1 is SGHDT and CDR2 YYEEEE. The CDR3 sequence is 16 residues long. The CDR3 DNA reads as TGTGCCAGCAGCCACGGGGGGGCTATTGACAGGACTGAAGCTTTCTTT. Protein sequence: CASSHGGAIDRTEAFF.

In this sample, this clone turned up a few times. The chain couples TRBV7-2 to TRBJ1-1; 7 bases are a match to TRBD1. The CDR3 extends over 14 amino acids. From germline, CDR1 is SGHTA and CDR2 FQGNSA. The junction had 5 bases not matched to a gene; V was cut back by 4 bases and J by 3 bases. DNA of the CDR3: TGTGCCAGCAGCTCTACAGGGGCGGACACTGAAGCTTTCTTT. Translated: CASSSTGADTEAFF.

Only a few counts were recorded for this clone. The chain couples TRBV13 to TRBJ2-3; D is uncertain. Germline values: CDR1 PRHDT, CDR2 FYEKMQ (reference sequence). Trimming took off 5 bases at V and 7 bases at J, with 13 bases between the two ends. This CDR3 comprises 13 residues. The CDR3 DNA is TGTGCCAGCAGCCCACAGATGAGTTATACGCAGTATTTT. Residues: CASSPQMSYTQYF. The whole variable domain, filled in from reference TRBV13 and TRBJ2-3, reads AAGVIQSPRHLIKEKRETATLKCYPIPRHDTVYWYQQGPGQDPQFLISFYEKMQSDKGSIPDRFSAQQFSDYHSELNMSSLELGDSALYFCASSPQMSYTQYFGPGTRLTVL.

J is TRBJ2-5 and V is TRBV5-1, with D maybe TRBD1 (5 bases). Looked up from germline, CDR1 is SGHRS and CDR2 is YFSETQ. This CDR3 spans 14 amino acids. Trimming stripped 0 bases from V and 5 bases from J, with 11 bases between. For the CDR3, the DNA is TGCGCCAGCAGCTTGGGGCAGGGTGGGGAGACCCAGTACTTC. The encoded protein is CASSLGQGGETQYF. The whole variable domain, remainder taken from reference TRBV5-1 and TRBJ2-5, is KAGVTQTPRYLIKTRGQQVTLSCSPISGHRSVSWYQQTPGQGLQFLFEYFSETQRNKGNFPGRFSGRQFSNSRSEMNVSTLELGDSALYLCASSLGQGGETQYFGPGTRLLVL.

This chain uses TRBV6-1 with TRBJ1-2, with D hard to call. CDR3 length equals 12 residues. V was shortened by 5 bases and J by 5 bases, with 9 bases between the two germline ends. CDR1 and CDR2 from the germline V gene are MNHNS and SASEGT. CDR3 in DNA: TGTGCCAGCAGTTCGGTAACTTATGGCTACACCTTC. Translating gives CASSSVTYGYTF.

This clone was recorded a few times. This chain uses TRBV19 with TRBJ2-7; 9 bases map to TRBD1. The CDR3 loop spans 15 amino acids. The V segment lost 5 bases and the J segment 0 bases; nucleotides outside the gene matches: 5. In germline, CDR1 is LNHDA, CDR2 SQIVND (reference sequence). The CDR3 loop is CASSFAGQGSYEQYF. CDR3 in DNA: TGTGCCAGTAGTTTCGCGGGACAGGGCTCCTACGAGCAGTACTTC.

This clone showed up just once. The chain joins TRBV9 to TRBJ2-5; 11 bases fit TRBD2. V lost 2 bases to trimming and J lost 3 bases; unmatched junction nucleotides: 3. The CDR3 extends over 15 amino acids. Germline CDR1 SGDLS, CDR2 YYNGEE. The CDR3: CASSVSTSGEETQYF. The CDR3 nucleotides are TGTGCCAGCAGCGTCTCGACTAGCGGGGAAGAGACCCAGTACTTC. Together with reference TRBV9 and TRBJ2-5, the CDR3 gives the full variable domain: DSGVTQTPKHLITATGQRVTLRCSPRSGDLSVYWYQQSLDQGLQFLIQYYNGEERAKGNILERFSAQQFPDLHSELNLSSLELGDSALYFCASSVSTSGEETQYFGPGTRLLVL.

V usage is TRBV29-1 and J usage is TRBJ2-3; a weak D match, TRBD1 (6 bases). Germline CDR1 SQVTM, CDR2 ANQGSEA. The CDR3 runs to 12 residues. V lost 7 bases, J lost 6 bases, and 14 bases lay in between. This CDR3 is CSALTQGDTQYF. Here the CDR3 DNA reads TGCAGCGCTTTAACCCAGGGGGATACGCAGTATTTT.

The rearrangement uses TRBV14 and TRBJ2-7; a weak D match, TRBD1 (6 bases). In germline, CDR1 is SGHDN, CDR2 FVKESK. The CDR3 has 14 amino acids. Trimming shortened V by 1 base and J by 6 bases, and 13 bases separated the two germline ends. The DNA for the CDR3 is TGTGCCAGCAGCCAAGTTCAGGGGATTGGCGAGCAGTACTTC. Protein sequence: CASSQVQGIGEQYF.

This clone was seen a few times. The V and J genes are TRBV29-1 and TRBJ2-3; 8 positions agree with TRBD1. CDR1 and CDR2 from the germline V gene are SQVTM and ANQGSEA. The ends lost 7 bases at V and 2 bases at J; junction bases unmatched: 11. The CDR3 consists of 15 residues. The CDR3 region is CSAVSTGAATDTQYF. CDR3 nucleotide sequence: TGCAGCGCGGTATCGACAGGGGCTGCCACAGATACGCAGTATTTT.

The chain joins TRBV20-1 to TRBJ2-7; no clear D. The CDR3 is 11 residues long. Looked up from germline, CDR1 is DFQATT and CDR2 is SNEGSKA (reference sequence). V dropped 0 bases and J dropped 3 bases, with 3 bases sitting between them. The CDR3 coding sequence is TGCAGTGCTAGAGATTACTACGAGCAGTACTTC. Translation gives CSARDYYEQYF.

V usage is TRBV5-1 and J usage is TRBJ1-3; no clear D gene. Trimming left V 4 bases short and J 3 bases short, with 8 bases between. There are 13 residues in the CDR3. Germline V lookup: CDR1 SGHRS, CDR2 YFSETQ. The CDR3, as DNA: TGCGCCAGCAGCGAGCCGGGTGGAAACACCATATATTTT. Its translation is CASSEPGGNTIYF.

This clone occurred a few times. For the CDR3, the DNA is TGTGCCAGCAGTGATGGTCGGCGGGGATTGTGGGGCTACACCTTC. This translates into CASSDGRRGLWGYTF. The genes are TRBV2 and TRBJ1-2; D ambiguous. The CDR3 covers 15 residues. V lost 3 bases and J 8 bases, leaving 19 bases between the germline ends. Looked up from germline, CDR1 is SNHLY and CDR2 is FYNNEI.

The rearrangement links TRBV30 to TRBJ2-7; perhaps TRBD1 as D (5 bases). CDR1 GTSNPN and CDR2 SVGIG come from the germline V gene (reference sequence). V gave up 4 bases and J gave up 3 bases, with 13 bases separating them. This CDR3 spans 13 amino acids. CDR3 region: CAWTSDSNYEQYF. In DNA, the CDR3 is TGTGCCTGGACAAGTGACAGCAACTACGAGCAGTACTTC.

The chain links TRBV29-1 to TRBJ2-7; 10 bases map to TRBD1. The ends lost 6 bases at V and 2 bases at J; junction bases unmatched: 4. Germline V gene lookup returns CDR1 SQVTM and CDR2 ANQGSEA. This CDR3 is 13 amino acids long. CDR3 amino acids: CSVLGTGAYEQYF. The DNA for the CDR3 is TGCAGCGTCCTTGGGACAGGGGCCTACGAGCAGTACTTC.

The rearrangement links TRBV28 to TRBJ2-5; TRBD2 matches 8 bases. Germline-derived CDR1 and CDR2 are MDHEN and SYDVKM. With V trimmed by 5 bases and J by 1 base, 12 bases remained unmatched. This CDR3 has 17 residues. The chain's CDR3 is CASSLGGGWDSQETQYF. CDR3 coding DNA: TGTGCCAGCAGTCTCGGGGGGGGTTGGGATAGCCAAGAGACCCAGTACTTC. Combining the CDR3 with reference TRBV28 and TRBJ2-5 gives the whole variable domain DVKVTQSSRYLVKRTGEKVFLECVQDMDHENMFWYRQDPGLGLRLIYFSYDVKMKEKGDIPEGYSVSREKKERFSLILESASTNQTSMYLCASSLGGGWDSQETQYFGPGTRLLVL.

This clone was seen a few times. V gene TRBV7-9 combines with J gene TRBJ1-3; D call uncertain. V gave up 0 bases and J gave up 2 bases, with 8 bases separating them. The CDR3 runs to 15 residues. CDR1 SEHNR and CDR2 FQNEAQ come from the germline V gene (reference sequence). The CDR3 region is CASSLAEAPGNTIYF. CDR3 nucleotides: TGTGCCAGCAGCTTAGCCGAGGCGCCTGGAAACACCATATATTTT.

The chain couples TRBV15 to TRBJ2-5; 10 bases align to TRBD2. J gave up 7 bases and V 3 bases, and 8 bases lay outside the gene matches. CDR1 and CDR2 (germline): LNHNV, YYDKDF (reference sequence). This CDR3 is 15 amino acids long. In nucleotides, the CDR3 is TGTGCCACCAGCAGGTCCCTAGCGGGAGTGTTGACCCAGTACTTC. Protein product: CATSRSLAGVLTQYF.

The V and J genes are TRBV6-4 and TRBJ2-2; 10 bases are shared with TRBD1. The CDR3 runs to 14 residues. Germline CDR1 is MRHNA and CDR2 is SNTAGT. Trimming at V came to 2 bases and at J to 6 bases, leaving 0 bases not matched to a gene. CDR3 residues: CASSDGQGAGELFF. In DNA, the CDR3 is TGTGCCAGCAGTGACGGACAGGGGGCCGGGGAGCTGTTTTTT.

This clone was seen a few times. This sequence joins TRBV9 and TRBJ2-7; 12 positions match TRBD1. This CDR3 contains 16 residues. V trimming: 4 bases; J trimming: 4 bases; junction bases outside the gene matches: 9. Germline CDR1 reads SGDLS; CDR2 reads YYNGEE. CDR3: CASSYRDRGLLYEQYF. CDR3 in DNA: TGTGCCAGCAGCTACCGGGACAGGGGGCTTTTATACGAGCAGTACTTC. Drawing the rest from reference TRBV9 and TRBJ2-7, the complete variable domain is DSGVTQTPKHLITATGQRVTLRCSPRSGDLSVYWYQQSLDQGLQFLIQYYNGEERAKGNILERFSAQQFPDLHSELNLSSLELGDSALYFCASSYRDRGLLYEQYFGPGTRLTVT.

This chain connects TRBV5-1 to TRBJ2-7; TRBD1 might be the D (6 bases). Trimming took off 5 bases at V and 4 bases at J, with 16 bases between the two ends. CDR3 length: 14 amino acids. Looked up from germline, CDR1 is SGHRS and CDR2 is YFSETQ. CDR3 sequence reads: CASRRSGQFYEQYF. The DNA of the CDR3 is TGCGCCAGCAGACGAAGCGGACAGTTTTACGAGCAGTACTTC. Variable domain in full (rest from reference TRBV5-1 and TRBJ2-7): KAGVTQTPRYLIKTRGQQVTLSCSPISGHRSVSWYQQTPGQGLQFLFEYFSETQRNKGNFPGRFSGRQFSNSRSEMNVSTLELGDSALYLCASRRSGQFYEQYFGPGTRLTVT.

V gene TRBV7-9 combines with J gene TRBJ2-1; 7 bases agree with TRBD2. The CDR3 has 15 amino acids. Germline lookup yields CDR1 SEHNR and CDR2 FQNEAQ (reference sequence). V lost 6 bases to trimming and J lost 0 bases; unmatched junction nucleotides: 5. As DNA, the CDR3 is TGTGCCAGCAGTCCTAGCGGCCCCTCCTACAATGAGCAGTTCTTC. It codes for CASSPSGPSYNEQFF.

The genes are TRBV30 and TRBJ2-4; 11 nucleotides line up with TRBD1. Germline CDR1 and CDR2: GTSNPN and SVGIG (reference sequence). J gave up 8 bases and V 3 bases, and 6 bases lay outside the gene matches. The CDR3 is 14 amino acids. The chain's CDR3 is CAWSPGQGADIQYF. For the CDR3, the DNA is TGTGCCTGGAGCCCCGGACAGGGGGCGGACATTCAGTACTTC.

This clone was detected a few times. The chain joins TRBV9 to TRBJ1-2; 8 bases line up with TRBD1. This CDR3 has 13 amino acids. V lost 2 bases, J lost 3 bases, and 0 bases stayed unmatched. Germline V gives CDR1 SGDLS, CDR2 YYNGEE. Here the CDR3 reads CASSVDRDYGYTF. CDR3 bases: TGTGCCAGCAGCGTGGACAGGGACTATGGCTACACCTTC.